The TCR beta chain described here comes from a study of cytomegalovirus exposure and HLA in healthy donors. Study information: Later, an analysis reported that the roughly 120 validation repertoires had used the same platform as the roughly 700 first-cohort repertoires.

Points from the study as a whole: Usually a TCR sequence was rare, but some public TCRs were found in many donors. Researchers catalogued approximately 160 TCR beta chains as cytomegalovirus-associated. Subsequent analysis showed first-cohort TCR clusters tending to co-occur in over a hundred validation repertoires.

Turning to this clone: The antigen remains unidentified.

Germline CDR1 reads SGHTA; CDR2 reads FQGNSA. Trimming shortened V by 1 base and J by 9 bases, and 18 bases separated the two germline ends. This CDR3 has 15 residues. Sequenced by immunoSEQ multiplex PCR; TCRdb stores in-frame clones only, minus some. The sample holds roughly 150,000 clones, over 90% seen once. The chain links TRBV7-2 to TRBJ2-5; D perhaps matches TRBD1 (6 bases). Sequenced: PBMCs. The sequence was collected from a man aged 18 to 29 in good health and CMV-seropositive. CDR3 nucleotides: TGTGCCAGCAGCTTAGTCGCAGGGGCGCACCCGCCCCAGTACTTC. Protein product: CASSLVAGAHPPQYF.